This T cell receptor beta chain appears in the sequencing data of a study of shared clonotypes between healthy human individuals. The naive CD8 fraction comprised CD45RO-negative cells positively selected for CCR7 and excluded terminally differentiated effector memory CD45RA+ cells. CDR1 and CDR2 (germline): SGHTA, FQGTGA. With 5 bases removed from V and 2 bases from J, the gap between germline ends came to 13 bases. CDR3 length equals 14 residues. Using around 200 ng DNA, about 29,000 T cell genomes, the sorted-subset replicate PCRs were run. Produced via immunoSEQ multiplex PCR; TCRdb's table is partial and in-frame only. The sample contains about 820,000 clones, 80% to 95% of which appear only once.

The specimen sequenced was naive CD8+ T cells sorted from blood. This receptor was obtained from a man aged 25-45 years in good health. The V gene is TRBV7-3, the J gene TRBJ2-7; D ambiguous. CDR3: CASSTTRVAYEQYF. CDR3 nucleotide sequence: TGTGCCAGCAGCACGACAAGGGTCGCCTACGAGCAGTACTTC.